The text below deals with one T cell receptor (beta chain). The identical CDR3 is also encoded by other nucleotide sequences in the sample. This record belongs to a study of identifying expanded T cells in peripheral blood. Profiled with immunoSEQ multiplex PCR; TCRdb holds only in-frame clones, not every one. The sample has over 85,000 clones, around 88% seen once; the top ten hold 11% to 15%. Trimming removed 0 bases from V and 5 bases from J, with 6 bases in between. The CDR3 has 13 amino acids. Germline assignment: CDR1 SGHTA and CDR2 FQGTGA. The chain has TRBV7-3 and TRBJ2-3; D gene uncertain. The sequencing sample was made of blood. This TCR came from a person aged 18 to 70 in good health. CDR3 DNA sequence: TGTGCCAGCAGCTTAACTGGTGGAGATACGCAGTATTTT. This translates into CASSLTGGDTQYF.